The rows below give T cell receptor beta chains drawn from one sample of a study of Ad26.COV2.S vaccination and SARS-CoV-2 variants. Generated by immunoSEQ multiplex PCR, the TCRdb table keeps only in-frame clones and is missing some. The sample carries about 350,000 clones, roughly 90% recorded once. This specimen consisted of peripheral blood, obtained in a trial of Ad26.COV2.S vaccine versus placebo. Receptor source: a person between 18 and 59 years old who received the Ad26.COV2.S COVID-19 vaccine or a placebo. Both conserved end residues are part of each CDR3. Each record gives: CDR3 protein, CDR3 DNA, V gene, J gene, clone size, D gene. A D gene is named only where the DNA matches it firmly. Size is omitted from some rows. Given values are once, few, many or a class for expanded clones.

CASSLRGGTSTDTQYF	TGTGCCAGCAGCCTCCGGGGGGGAACTAGCACAGATACGCAGTATTTT	TRBV6-2/TRBV6-3	TRBJ2-3	.	TRBD2
CASSLSPMMNTEAFF	TGTGCCAGCAGCTTAAGTCCGATGATGAACACTGAAGCTTTCTTT	TRBV7-3	TRBJ1-1	.	.
CASSYLGLESPLHF	TGTGCCAGCAGTTATCTAGGCTTGGAATCACCCCTCCACTTT	TRBV6-5	TRBJ1-6	.	.
CASSQGVGTGELFF	TGCGCCAGCAGCCAAGGGGTGGGCACCGGGGAGCTGTTTTTT	TRBV4-3	TRBJ2-2	.	.
CASSPQGHREGTNTQYF	TGTGCCAGCTCACCGCAAGGGCACAGGGAGGGTACGAATACGCAGTATTTT	TRBV18	TRBJ2-3	.	.
CASSDRGNTEAFF	TGTGCCAGCAGTGACAGGGGGAACACTGAAGCTTTCTTT	TRBV6-1	TRBJ1-1	.	.
CASSFGRGQGNQPQHF	TGTGCCAGCAGCTTCGGGAGGGGGCAAGGCAATCAGCCCCAGCATTTT	TRBV13	TRBJ1-5	.	TRBD1
CASSYSPGRTYEQYF	TGTGCCAGCAGTTACTCCCCGGGACGAACCTACGAGCAGTACTTC	TRBV6-5	TRBJ2-7	.	.
CASSLVWDRRAPGNTIYF	TGTGCCAGCAGCTTAGTCTGGGACAGGCGGGCCCCTGGAAACACCATATATTTT	TRBV7-9	TRBJ1-3	.	TRBD1
CASSEGTAGGLNGELFF	TGCGCCAGCAGCGAAGGGACGGCAGGGGGCTTAAACGGGGAGCTGTTTTTT	TRBV4-3	TRBJ2-2	.	TRBD1
CASHRGQGEKLFF	TGTGCCAGCCACAGGGGGCAGGGTGAAAAACTGTTTTTT	TRBV18	TRBJ1-4	.	TRBD1
CASRQRGGWQFF	TGTGCCAGTAGGCAGCGGGGGGGATGGCAGTTCTTC	TRBV19	TRBJ2-1	.	TRBD2
CASSQTGQGTDTQYF	TGTGCCAGCAGCCAAACGGGACAGGGGACAGATACGCAGTATTTT	TRBV7-3	TRBJ2-3	.	TRBD1
CATSDLHRTGAAEAFF	TGTGCCACCAGTGATTTGCACCGGACAGGGGCGGCTGAAGCTTTCTTT	TRBV24-1	TRBJ1-1	.	TRBD1
CASSLALAGGNEQFF	TGCGCCAGCAGCTTGGCCCTAGCGGGAGGGAATGAGCAGTTCTTC	TRBV5-1	TRBJ2-1	once	TRBD2
CASSLIGEGSNTGELFF	TGTGCCAGCAGTTTAATCGGTGAGGGCTCGAACACCGGGGAGCTGTTTTTT	TRBV27	TRBJ2-2	.	.
CAWDPRRSRYNEQFF	TGTGCCTGGGACCCCCGCCGGAGTCGCTACAATGAGCAGTTCTTC	TRBV30	TRBJ2-1	.	.
CASTTGGGFRETQYF	TGTGCCAGCACCACCGGGGGGGGGTTTCGAGAGACCCAGTACTTC	TRBV6-5	TRBJ2-5	once	TRBD2
CASSRGGLASTEAFF	TGTGCCAGCAGTCGCGGGGGACTGGCGAGCACTGAAGCTTTCTTT	TRBV28	TRBJ1-1	.	.
CASSQQRNQPQHF	TGTGCCAGCAGCCAACAACGAAATCAGCCCCAGCATTTT	TRBV7-2	TRBJ1-5	.	.
CASSLVAQNQPQHF	TGTGCCAGCAGCTTAGTTGCTCAGAATCAGCCCCAGCATTTT	TRBV11-3	TRBJ1-5	.	.
CASSEVLGQINEQYF	TGTGCCAGCAGTGAAGTATTGGGACAGATCAACGAGCAGTACTTC	TRBV2	TRBJ2-7	.	TRBD1
CASSGSIDAGPMGEKLFF	TGTGCCAGCAGTGGCTCGATCGACGCAGGCCCGATGGGTGAAAAACTGTTTTTT	TRBV2	TRBJ1-4	once	.
CASSVVNSPTEAFF	TGTGCCAGCAGCGTAGTTAACAGTCCCACTGAAGCTTTCTTT	TRBV9	TRBJ1-1	once	.
CASSDLTGFQETQYF	TGTGCCAGCAGCGACCTGACTGGTTTTCAAGAGACCCAGTACTTC	TRBV7-9	TRBJ2-5	.	.
CASSGDSYGYTF	TGTGCCAGCAGCGGAGACAGCTATGGCTACACCTTC	TRBV9	TRBJ1-2	.	.
CASSQDLGAGVYNEQFF	TGTGCCAGCAGCCAAGATCTAGGAGCGGGGGTCTACAATGAGCAGTTCTTC	TRBV14	TRBJ2-1	.	TRBD2
CASSQDGQGALTFF	TGTGCCAGCAGCCAAGATGGACAGGGGGCGTTAACTTTCTTT	TRBV4-2	TRBJ1-1	.	TRBD1
CAATTGGFNQPQHF	TGTGCCGCTACCACAGGGGGTTTCAATCAGCCCCAGCATTTT	TRBV30	TRBJ1-5	.	TRBD1
CSVDEGAHNEQFF	TGCAGCGTTGATGAGGGGGCGCACAATGAGCAGTTCTTC	TRBV29-1	TRBJ2-1	.	TRBD1
CAWSRDTEAFF	TGTGCCTGGAGCCGCGACACTGAAGCTTTCTTT	TRBV30	TRBJ1-1	.	.
CASSPGQLNQPQHF	TGTGCCAGCAGCCCTGGACAGCTTAATCAGCCCCAGCATTTT	TRBV5-8	TRBJ1-5	.	.
CASRVDRRGLYGYTF	TGTGCCAGCAGAGTTGACAGGCGGGGGCTCTATGGCTACACCTTC	TRBV2	TRBJ1-2	.	.
CASSFRDRGEKLFF	TGTGCCAGCAGCTTCCGGGACAGGGGCGAAAAACTGTTTTTT	TRBV13	TRBJ1-4	.	TRBD1
CASSQLQVNYGYTF	TGTGCCAGCAGCCAACTGCAGGTTAACTATGGCTACACCTTC	TRBV3-1/TRBV3-2	TRBJ1-2	few	.
CASSLEGYSNQPQHF	TGCGCCAGCAGCTTGGAGGGCTATAGCAATCAGCCCCAGCATTTT	TRBV5-1	TRBJ1-5	.	.
CASSQDGSGNTIYF	TGTGCCAGCAGCCAAGATGGCTCTGGAAACACCATATATTTT	TRBV3-1/TRBV3-2	TRBJ1-3	few	.
CASKGQGNSPLHF	TGTGCCAGCAAGGGGCAGGGGAATTCACCCCTCCACTTT	TRBV2	TRBJ1-6	.	.
CASSLGVGQGYGYTF	TGTGCCAGCAGCCTAGGGGTGGGGCAGGGCTATGGCTACACCTTC	TRBV28	TRBJ1-2	.	.
CASSRAYGELFF	TGTGCCAGCAGCCGAGCCTACGGGGAGCTGTTTTTT	TRBV3-1/TRBV3-2	TRBJ2-2	.	.
CASSLEGQGIFDEQFF	TGCGCCAGCAGCTTGGAGGGTCAGGGGATATTCGATGAGCAGTTCTTC	TRBV5-1	TRBJ2-1	once	.
CASNPDPGAKNIQYF	TGCGCCAGCAACCCCGACCCTGGGGCCAAAAACATTCAGTACTTC	TRBV10-2	TRBJ2-4	.	.
CASSLTSGRAPDTQYF	TGTGCCAGCTCTCTAACTAGCGGGAGGGCCCCAGATACGCAGTATTTT	TRBV18	TRBJ2-3	.	TRBD2
CASSLIRLAGALSDTQYF	TGTGCCAGCAGTTTAATTCGACTAGCGGGGGCCCTCTCGGATACGCAGTATTTT	TRBV27	TRBJ2-3	.	TRBD2
CSVGGRHGTSYNEQFF	TGCAGCGTTGGTGGGCGACACGGGACTTCATACAATGAGCAGTTCTTC	TRBV29-1	TRBJ2-1	.	.
CASSSKRTSGSAYEQYF	TGTGCCAGCAGCTCGAAACGGACTAGCGGGAGTGCTTACGAGCAGTACTTC	TRBV11-2	TRBJ2-7	.	TRBD2
CASKSSGSYEQYF	TGTGCCAGCAAGAGCTCAGGCTCCTACGAGCAGTACTTC	TRBV19	TRBJ2-7	.	.
CASRAYTEAFF	TGTGCCAGCAGAGCCTACACTGAAGCTTTCTTT	TRBV5-5	TRBJ1-1	.	.
CASSVLAGVFYEQYF	TGCGCCAGCAGCGTACTAGCGGGGGTCTTCTACGAGCAGTACTTC	TRBV5-1	TRBJ2-7	.	TRBD2
CASSYLQASNYGYTF	TGTGCCAGCAGTTACTTACAGGCGTCTAACTATGGCTACACCTTC	TRBV6-5	TRBJ1-2	.	.
CASSLEGAFTDTQYF	TGTGCCAGCAGCTTAGAGGGGGCCTTCACAGATACGCAGTATTTT	TRBV11-1	TRBJ2-3	.	TRBD1
CASSWTLAGVSGDTQYF	TGCGCCAGCAGCTGGACTCTAGCGGGGGTATCAGGGGATACGCAGTATTTT	TRBV5-1	TRBJ2-3	.	TRBD2
CASSWAGGGTEAFF	TGCGCCAGCAGCTGGGCTGGAGGGGGGACTGAAGCTTTCTTT	TRBV5-1	TRBJ1-1	.	.
CASSERFEGVAKNIQYF	TGTGCCAGCAGTGAAAGGTTTGAGGGGGTAGCCAAAAACATTCAGTACTTC	TRBV6-1	TRBJ2-4	.	.
CASSPGQSSYEQYF	TGTGCCAGCAGCCCCGGACAGAGCTCCTACGAGCAGTACTTC	TRBV6-7	TRBJ2-7	.	.
CASSRARGNTEAFF	TGTGCCAGCAGCCGAGCTAGGGGGAACACTGAAGCTTTCTTT	TRBV7-8	TRBJ1-1	.	.
CASSGEGSGDYGYTF	TGTGCCAGCAGCGGTGAGGGGTCAGGGGACTATGGCTACACCTTC	TRBV7-8	TRBJ1-2	.	.
CASDPGQGGKTQYF	TGTGCCAGCGACCCGGGACAGGGGGGAAAGACCCAGTACTTC	TRBV28	TRBJ2-5	.	TRBD1
CASSRQGAYEQYF	TGTGCCAGCAGTCGACAGGGGGCCTACGAGCAGTACTTC	TRBV12-3/TRBV12-4	TRBJ2-7	.	TRBD1